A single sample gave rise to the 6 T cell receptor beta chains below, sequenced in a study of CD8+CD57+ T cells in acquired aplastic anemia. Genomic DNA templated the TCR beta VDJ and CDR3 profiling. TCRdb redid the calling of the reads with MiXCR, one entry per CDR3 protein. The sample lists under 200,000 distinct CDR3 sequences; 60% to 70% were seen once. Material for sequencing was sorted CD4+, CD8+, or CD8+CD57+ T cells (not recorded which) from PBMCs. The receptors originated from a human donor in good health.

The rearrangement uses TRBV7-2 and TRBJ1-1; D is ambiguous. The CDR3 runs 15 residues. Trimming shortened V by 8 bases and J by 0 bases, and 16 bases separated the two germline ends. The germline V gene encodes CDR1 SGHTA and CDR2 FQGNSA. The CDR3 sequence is CASVPGMFMNTEAFF. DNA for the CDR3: TGTGCCAGCGTCCCGGGTATGTTCATGAACACTGAAGCTTTCTTT.

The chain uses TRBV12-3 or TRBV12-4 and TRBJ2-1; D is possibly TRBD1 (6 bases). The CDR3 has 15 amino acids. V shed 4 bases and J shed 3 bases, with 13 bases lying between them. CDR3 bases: TGTGCCAGCAGTTGGGACACCACTGGCTACAATGAGCAGTTCTTC. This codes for CASSWDTTGYNEQFF.

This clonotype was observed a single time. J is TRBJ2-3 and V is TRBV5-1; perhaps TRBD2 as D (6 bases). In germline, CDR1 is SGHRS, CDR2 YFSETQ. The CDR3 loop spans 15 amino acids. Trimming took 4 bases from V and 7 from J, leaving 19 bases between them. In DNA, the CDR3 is TGCGCCAGCAGCGTAGGAGCTAGCGACGTCCATACGCAGTATTTT. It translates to CASSVGASDVHTQYF.

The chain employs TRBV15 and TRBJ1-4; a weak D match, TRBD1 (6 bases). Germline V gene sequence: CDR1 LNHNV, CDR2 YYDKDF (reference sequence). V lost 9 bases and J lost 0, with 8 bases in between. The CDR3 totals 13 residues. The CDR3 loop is CATSGATNEKLFF. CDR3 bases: TGTGCCACATCAGGGGCAACTAATGAAAAACTGTTTTTT.

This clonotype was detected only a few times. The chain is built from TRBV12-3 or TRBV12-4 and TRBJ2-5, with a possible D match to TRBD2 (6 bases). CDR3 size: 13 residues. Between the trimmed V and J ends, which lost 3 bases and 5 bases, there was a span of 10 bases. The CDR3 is CASSFAGLETQYF. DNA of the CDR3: TGTGCCAGCAGTTTTGCGGGGCTGGAGACCCAGTACTTC.

CDR3 amino acids: CSVQRTSGGAGADTQYF. Written as DNA, the CDR3 is TGCAGCGTACAGAGGACTAGCGGGGGGGCCGGCGCAGATACGCAGTATTTT. V is TRBV29-1 and J is TRBJ2-3; the match to TRBD2 covers 15 bases. Trimming took 6 bases from V and 4 from J; bases not matched to a gene: 11. The CDR3 totals 17 residues. Germline CDR1 is SQVTM and CDR2 is ANQGSEA.